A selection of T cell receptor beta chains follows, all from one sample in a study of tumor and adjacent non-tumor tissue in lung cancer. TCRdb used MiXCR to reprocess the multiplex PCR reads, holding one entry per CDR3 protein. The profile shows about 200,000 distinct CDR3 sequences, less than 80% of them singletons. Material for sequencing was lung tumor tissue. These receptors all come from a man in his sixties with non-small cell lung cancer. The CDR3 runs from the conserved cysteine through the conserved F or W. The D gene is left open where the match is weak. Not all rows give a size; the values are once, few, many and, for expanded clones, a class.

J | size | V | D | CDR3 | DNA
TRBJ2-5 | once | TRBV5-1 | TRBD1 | CASSMTGGRDTQYF | TGCGCCAGCAGCATGACAGGGGGCAGAGATACCCAGTACTTC
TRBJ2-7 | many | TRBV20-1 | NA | CSALPRDSYEQYF | TGCAGTGCTCTTCCTCGGGACTCCTACGAGCAGTACTTC
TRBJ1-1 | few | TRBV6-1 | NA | CASTERGNTEAFF | TGTGCCAGCACCGAAAGGGGGAACACTGAAGCTTTCTTT
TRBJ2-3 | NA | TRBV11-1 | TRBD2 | CASSPRTSGSRADTQYF | TGTGCCAGCAGTCCCAGGACTAGCGGGAGTAGGGCAGATACGCAGTATTTT
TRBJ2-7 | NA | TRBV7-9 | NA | CASSRSTTDYEQYF | TGTGCCAGCAGCCGCTCGACTACAGACTACGAGCAGTACTTC
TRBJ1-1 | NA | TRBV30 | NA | CAWREQANTEAFF | TGTGCCTGGAGAGAGCAGGCGAACACTGAAGCTTTCTTT
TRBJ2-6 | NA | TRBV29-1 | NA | CSVEEYTGANVLTF | TGCAGCGTTGAAGAATACACTGGGGCCAACGTCCTGACTTTC
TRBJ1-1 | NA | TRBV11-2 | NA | CTSSPDRLNTETLF | TGTACCAGCAGCCCCGACAGGCTTAACACTGAAACTCTCTTT
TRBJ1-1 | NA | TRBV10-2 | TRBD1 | CASNEATGYTEAFF | TGCGCCAGCAATGAGGCGACAGGGTACACTGAAGCTTTCTTT
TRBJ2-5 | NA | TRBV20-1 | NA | CSARDQTPGGETQYF | TGCAGTGCTAGAGATCAGACCCCCGGGGGAGAGACCCAGTATTTC
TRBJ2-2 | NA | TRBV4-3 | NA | CASSQEEAGAAGELFF | TGCGCCAGCAGCCAAGAGGAGGCGGGTGCGGCCGGGGAGCTGTTTTTT
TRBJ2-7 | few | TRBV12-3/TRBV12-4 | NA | CASSLGRSGPYEQYF | TGTGCCAGCAGTTTGGGCAGAAGTGGGCCCTACGAGCAGTACTTC
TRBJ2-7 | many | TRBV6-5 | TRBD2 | CASSLLPTAGVEQYF | TGTGCCAGCAGCTTACTCCCCACCGCGGGGGTCGAGCAGTACTTC
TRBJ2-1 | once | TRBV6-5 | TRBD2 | CPSSRTSGGYNEQFF | TGTCCCAGCAGCCGGACTAGCGGGGGCTACAATGAGCAGTTCTTC
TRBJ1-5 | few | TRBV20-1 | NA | CSARDRARVIEPQHF | TGCAGTGCTAGAGATAGGGCCAGGGTTATTGAGCCCCAGCATTTT
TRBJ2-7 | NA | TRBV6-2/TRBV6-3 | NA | CATRTNLGGIGSYEQYF | TGTGCCACCAGGACCAACTTAGGGGGGATCGGCTCCTACGAGCAGTACTTC
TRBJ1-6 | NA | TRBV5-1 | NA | CASNLGQVSSPLHF | TGCGCCAGCAACTTGGGACAAGTCAGTTCACCCCTCCACTTT
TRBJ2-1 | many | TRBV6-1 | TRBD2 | CASKKGRWTSGGVYNEQFF | TGTGCCAGCAAGAAAGGCCGCTGGACTAGCGGGGGGGTATACAATGAGCAGTTCTTC
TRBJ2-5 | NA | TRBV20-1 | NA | CSARGREETQYF | TGCAGTGCTAGAGGCAGGGAAGAGACCCAGTACTTC
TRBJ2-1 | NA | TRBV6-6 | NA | CASNWGGGAYKEQLF | NA
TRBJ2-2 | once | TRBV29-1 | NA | CSVSMGNIGKLFF | TGCAGCGTTTCCATGGGAAACATCGGGAAGCTGTTTTTT
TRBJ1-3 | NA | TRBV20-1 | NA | CSAREQRSASGNTIYF | TGCAGTGCTAGAGAACAGAGGAGTGCCTCTGGAAACACCATATATTTC
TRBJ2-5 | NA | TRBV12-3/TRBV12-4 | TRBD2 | CASCNPAGLDTQYF | TGTGCCAGCTGTAACCCAGCGGGACTGGATACCCAGTACTTC
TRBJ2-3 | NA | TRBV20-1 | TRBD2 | CSARAQTSGGLDTQYF | TGCAGTGCTAGAGCCCAGACTAGCGGGGGCCTAGATACGCAGTATTTT
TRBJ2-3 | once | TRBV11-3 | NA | CTSSLDSLEVGGRTDTQYF | TGTACCAGCAGCTTAGATTCCCTAGAAGTCGGTGGCCGCACAGATACGCAGTATTTT
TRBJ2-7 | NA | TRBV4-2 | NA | CASSQETGIGVYEQYF | TGTGCCAGCAGCCAAGAGACCGGGATAGGAGTCTACGAGCAGTACTTC
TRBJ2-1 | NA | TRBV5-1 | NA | CASSLDGSVNEQFF | TGCGCCAGCAGCTTGGATGGTAGCGTTAATGAGCAGTTCTTC
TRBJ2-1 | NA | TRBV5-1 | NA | CASSLGGPNEQFF | TGCGCCAGCAGCTTGGGGGGCCCAAATGAGCAGTTCTTC
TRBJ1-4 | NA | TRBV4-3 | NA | CASSQDIYRNEKLFF | TGCGCTAGCAGCCAAGATATATACAGGAACGAAAAACTGTTTTTT
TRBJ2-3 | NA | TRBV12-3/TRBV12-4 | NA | CASRLLDKQYF | TGTGCCAGCAGATTGCTGGATAAGCAGTATTTT
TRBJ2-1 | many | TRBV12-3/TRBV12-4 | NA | CASSHYNEQFF | TGTGCCAGCAGCCACTACAATGAGCAGTTCTTC
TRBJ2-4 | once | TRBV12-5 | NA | CANGLVLSGLGNIQYF | TGCGCTAATGGTTTGGTACTGTCAGGGCTTGGAAACATTCAGTACTTC
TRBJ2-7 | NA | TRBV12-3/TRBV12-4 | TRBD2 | CASNSLLAAHEQYF | TGTGCCAGCAATTCACTACTAGCGGCCCATGAGCAGTACTTC
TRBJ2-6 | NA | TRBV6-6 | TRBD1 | CASRLTGAGADVLTF | TGTGCCAGCAGGCTTACAGGGGCTGGGGCCGACGTCCTGACTTTC
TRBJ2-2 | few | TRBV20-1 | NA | CSARDRRLNTGELFF | TGCAGTGCTAGAGACCGCAGACTAAACACCGGGGAGCTGTTTTTT
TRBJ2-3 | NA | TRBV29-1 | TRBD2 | CSVDGLAGNADMQYF | TGCAGCGTGGATGGACTAGCGGGGAACGCAGATATGCAGTATTTT
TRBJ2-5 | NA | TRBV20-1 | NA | CRAREGLPETQYF | TGCAGAGCTAGAGAAGGGCTCCCAGAGACCCAGTACTTC
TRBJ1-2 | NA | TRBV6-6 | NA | CASSHGGGVYGYTF | TGTGCCAGCAGTCACGGTGGCGGAGTTTATGGCTACACCTTC